This T cell receptor beta chain originates from a study of blood T cell repertoires in COVID-19. Study summary: The United States, Italy and Spain were the sources of the acute and convalescent COVID-19 samples. PBMCs, B-cell-depleted T cells, or T cells provided the cDNA or gDNA that made up the material.

Germline CDR1 and CDR2: KGHDR and SFDVKD. V was trimmed by 3 bases and J by 7 bases, leaving 8 bases between them. The CDR3 covers 12 residues. Donors were grouped by their self-reported clinical history. Some clones are missing from TCRdb's copy, which holds only in-frame ones; the method was immunoSEQ multiplex PCR. The sample includes 450,000 to 500,000 clones, around 85% of them seen just once. The chain couples TRBV24-1 to TRBJ1-1; D gene uncertain. This clonotype originated in a woman aged 55-75 years who had recovered from COVID-19. Sequenced: PBMCs or T cells enriched from blood (not recorded which). CDR3 protein: CATSDRGIEAFF. The CDR3 nucleotides read TGTGCCACCAGTGATCGGGGAATTGAAGCTTTCTTT.